Each of the 10 T cell receptor beta chains below was sequenced from the same sample in a study of Ad26.COV2.S vaccination and SARS-CoV-2 variants. Assay used: immunoSEQ multiplex PCR; TCRdb lists only in-frame clones, some missing. The table lists around 350,000 clones, around 90% of them singletons. This sample comprised peripheral blood, obtained after recovery from COVID-19. Receptors were obtained from a human donor who had recovered from COVID-19.

The chain couples TRBV18 to TRBJ1-3; 10 bases line up with TRBD1. V was clipped by 2 bases and J by 8 bases; unmatched bases: 12. The CDR3 runs 17 residues. Per the germline V gene, CDR1 is KGHSH and CDR2 is LQKENI. In DNA, the CDR3 is TGTGCCAGCTCACCATACCTTCTCCGGGACAGGGGAGACACCATATATTTT. The encoded protein is CASSPYLLRDRGDTIYF.

V is TRBV2 and J is TRBJ2-4; D is uncertain. Trimming pared 8 bases from V and 10 bases from J, leaving 9 bases between. Germline V CDR1 and CDR2: SNHLY, FYNNEI. The CDR3 loop spans 10 amino acids. CDR3: CASSERIQYF. CDR3 sequence (DNA): TGTGCCAGCTCGGAAAGAATTCAGTACTTC.

The chain couples TRBV4-1 to TRBJ2-3, with 8 bases lining up with TRBD2. CDR3 length: 20 residues. Germline CDR1 reads MGHRA; CDR2 reads YSYEKL. J gave up 2 bases and V 3 bases, and 19 bases lay outside the gene matches. The CDR3, as DNA: TGCGCCAGCAGCCAGAGACAGGCCCCAAGGGCGGGGGGAAACACAGATACGCAGTATTTT. It specifies CASSQRQAPRAGGNTDTQYF.

This chain connects TRBV5-1 to TRBJ2-7; TRBD2 is a possible D gene (6 bases). With 0 bases removed from V and 6 bases from J, the gap between germline ends came to 16 bases. The CDR3 sequence is 15 residues long. Germline CDR1 reads SGHRS; CDR2 reads YFSETQ. The CDR3 DNA reads as TGCGCCAGCAGCTTGGAAGGCGGGGCAGACGGCGAGCAGTACTTC. It encodes CASSLEGGADGEQYF. The full variable domain, with the rest looked up from reference TRBV5-1 and TRBJ2-7, is KAGVTQTPRYLIKTRGQQVTLSCSPISGHRSVSWYQQTPGQGLQFLFEYFSETQRNKGNFPGRFSGRQFSNSRSEMNVSTLELGDSALYLCASSLEGGADGEQYFGPGTRLTVT.

This clone appeared once. The rearrangement uses TRBV2 and TRBJ2-7; TRBD1 is a possible D gene (6 bases). V was clipped by 2 bases and J by 3 bases, with 14 bases between them. This CDR3 has 15 amino acids. The germline gives CDR1 SNHLY, CDR2 FYNNEI. The DNA for the CDR3 is TGTGCCAGCAGTGAATTGTGGGGCAGGGGCTACGAGCAGTACTTC. Translation gives CASSELWGRGYEQYF.

The genes are TRBV13 and TRBJ1-6, with a possible D match to TRBD1 (5 bases). The CDR3 extends over 16 amino acids. The germline CDR1 and CDR2 sequences are PRHDT and FYEKMQ (reference sequence). The V end lost 0 bases, the J end lost 6 bases, and 12 bases lay between the germline ends. This CDR3 is CASSLGSYGGNSPLHF. The CDR3 DNA sequence: TGTGCCAGCAGCTTAGGCAGTTACGGGGGTAATTCACCCCTCCACTTT. Combining the CDR3 with reference TRBV13 and TRBJ1-6 gives the whole variable domain AAGVIQSPRHLIKEKRETATLKCYPIPRHDTVYWYQQGPGQDPQFLISFYEKMQSDKGSIPDRFSAQQFSDYHSELNMSSLELGDSALYFCASSLGSYGGNSPLHFGNGTRLTVT.

This clone is a singleton in its sample. This chain joins TRBV7-2 and TRBJ1-2; no clear D. Germline V lookup: CDR1 SGHTA, CDR2 FQGNSA. This CDR3 comprises 14 residues. Trimming cost V 1 base and J 3 bases, with 9 bases left between them. This CDR3 is CASSLGSQDYGYTF. Here the CDR3 DNA reads TGTGCCAGCAGCTTAGGTTCCCAGGACTATGGCTACACCTTC.

The chain recombines TRBV4-2 with TRBJ2-3, with D perhaps matching TRBD1 (6 bases). The germline V gene has CDR1 LGHNA and CDR2 YNFKEQ. This CDR3 region has 16 residues. V was cut by 0 bases and J by 1 base, with 11 bases left in between. DNA of the CDR3: TGTGCCAGCAGCCAAGATTACGCAGGGGGCACAGATACGCAGTATTTT. Protein product: CASSQDYAGGTDTQYF.

The V and J genes are TRBV19 and TRBJ2-7; unclear D gene. This CDR3 is built from 17 residues. V was trimmed by 3 bases and J by 3 bases, leaving 21 bases between them. Germline V CDR1 and CDR2: LNHDA, SQIVND (reference sequence). Here the CDR3 DNA reads TGTGCCAGTAGTATTTACCCCTCAAGGGATTCCCTCTACGAGCAGTACTTC. This codes for CASSIYPSRDSLYEQYF.

The chain combines TRBV7-9 with TRBJ1-1, with D possibly TRBD1 on 5 matching bases. This CDR3 has 13 residues. In germline, CDR1 is SEHNR, CDR2 FQNEAQ (reference sequence). V was trimmed by 5 bases and J by 4 bases, leaving 11 bases between them. This CDR3 is CASSSVTGTEAFF. The CDR3 DNA sequence: TGTGCCAGCAGCAGCGTTACAGGCACTGAAGCTTTCTTT. The whole variable domain, filled in from reference TRBV7-9 and TRBJ1-1, reads DTGVSQNPRHKITKRGQNVTFRCDPISEHNRLYWYRQTLGQGPEFLTYFQNEAQLEKSRLLSDRFSAERPKGSFSTLEIQRTEQGDSAMYLCASSSVTGTEAFFGQGTRLTVV.